This T cell receptor (beta chain) was profiled in a study of cytomegalovirus exposure and HLA in healthy donors. As to this clone: Its matching antigen is unknown.

Per germline, CDR1 SGHDT and CDR2 YYEEEE. This CDR3 has 15 amino acids. V lost 4 bases to trimming and J lost 6 bases; unmatched junction nucleotides: 10. Points from the study as a whole: The authors later found HLA-associated TCR beta chains more clonally expanded than equally common others. Across HLA loci, a later analysis found differing TCR association rates, with DRB1 most and HLA-C fewest. A list of about 180 TCR beta chains associated with cytomegalovirus was given. Most TCRs appeared rarely, but some public TCRs recurred in many donors.

Researchers ran the PCR with 60 Vbeta and 13 Jbeta primers. The assay was immunoSEQ multiplex PCR, and TCRdb's table has in-frame clones only and misses some. The sample has more than 90,000 clones; approximately 76% are singletons. The specimen was PBMCs. This receptor was identified in a man aged 35-49 years in good health and CMV-seropositive. V gene TRBV5-6 combines with J gene TRBJ2-7; TRBD2 matches 10 bases. The CDR3 here is CASSPSAGGPREQYF. In DNA form, the CDR3 reads TGTGCCAGCAGCCCATCAGCGGGAGGGCCTCGCGAGCAGTACTTC. Full variable domain (remainder filled in from reference TRBV5-6 and TRBJ2-7): DAGVTQSPTHLIKTRGQQVTLRCSPKSGHDTVSWYQQALGQGPQFIFQYYEEEERQRGNFPDRFSGHQFPNYSSELNVNALLLGDSALYLCASSPSAGGPREQYFGPGTRLTVT.